Listed below are T cell receptor beta chains from one sample, sequenced in a study of shared clonotypes between healthy human individuals. Some clones are missing from TCRdb's copy, which holds only in-frame ones; the method was immunoSEQ multiplex PCR. The sample consists of millions of clones, approximately 94% of them appearing once. Sequenced sample: naive CD8+ T cells sorted from blood. These receptors all stem from a man between 18 and 35 years old in good health. The CDR3 runs from the conserved cysteine through the conserved F or W. D genes are given only for firm matches. A clone size is listed for some rows: how often the clone was seen (once, few, many), or a class if it is expanded.

V: TRBV5-4; J: TRBJ2-3; D: TRBD2; size: NA; CDR3: CASTWGGITDTQYF; DNA: TGTGCCAGCACCTGGGGGGGAATCACAGATACGCAGTATTTT
V: TRBV7-9; J: TRBJ2-3; D: NA; size: NA; CDR3: CASSPTAPTDTQYF; DNA: TGTGCCAGCAGCCCCACAGCACCCACAGATACGCAGTATTTT
V: TRBV4-1; J: TRBJ2-7; D: TRBD1; size: NA; CDR3: CASSQELRQGSYEQYF; DNA: TGCGCCAGCAGCCAAGAATTGAGACAGGGGTCCTACGAGCAGTACTTC
V: TRBV25-1; J: TRBJ2-5; D: NA; size: NA; CDR3: CASRGLWSETQYF; DNA: TGTGCCAGCAGGGGCCTTTGGTCAGAGACCCAGTACTTC
V: TRBV29-1; J: TRBJ2-2; D: TRBD1; size: once; CDR3: CSVEGTGFAGELFF; DNA: TGCAGCGTTGAAGGGACAGGGTTTGCCGGGGAGCTGTTTTTT
V: TRBV7-9; J: TRBJ1-2; D: TRBD1; size: NA; CDR3: CASSLVDRGDYGYTF; DNA: TGTGCCAGCAGCTTAGTCGACAGGGGGGACTATGGCTACACCTTC
V: TRBV7-2; J: TRBJ2-1; D: NA; size: NA; CDR3: CASSSRRGETYNEQFF; DNA: TGTGCCAGCAGCTCCCGGCGGGGAGAAACCTACAATGAGCAGTTCTTC
V: TRBV27; J: TRBJ2-7; D: TRBD2; size: NA; CDR3: CASSPRAGVSEQYF; DNA: TGTGCCAGCAGTCCCCGAGCGGGAGTAAGCGAGCAGTACTTC
V: TRBV5-4; J: TRBJ1-2; D: TRBD1; size: NA; CDR3: CASSSATGGSYGYTF; DNA: TGTGCCAGCAGCTCGGCGACAGGGGGTAGTTATGGCTACACCTTC
V: TRBV13; J: TRBJ1-1; D: NA; size: NA; CDR3: CASSIPSGPEAFF; DNA: TGTGCCAGCAGCATCCCGTCCGGGCCTGAAGCTTTCTTT
V: TRBV2; J: TRBJ1-2; D: NA; size: NA; CDR3: CAEAKLDGGLYGYTF; DNA: TGTGCCGAAGCAAAATTAGACGGGGGCCTCTATGGCTACACCTTC
V: TRBV4-3; J: TRBJ1-1; D: NA; size: NA; CDR3: CASSQAGGKTRPTTEAFF; DNA: TGCGCCAGCAGCCAAGCCGGGGGGAAGACAAGGCCAACGACTGAAGCTTTCTTT
V: TRBV19; J: TRBJ2-7; D: TRBD1; size: NA; CDR3: CASSQQGAPYEQYF; DNA: TGTGCCAGTAGTCAACAGGGGGCCCCCTACGAGCAGTACTTC
V: TRBV9; J: TRBJ1-1; D: NA; size: NA; CDR3: CASSEGPRREAFF; DNA: TGTGCCAGCAGCGAGGGACCGAGGAGGGAAGCTTTCTTT
V: TRBV13; J: TRBJ2-7; D: NA; size: NA; CDR3: CASSLGKRTEQYF; DNA: TGTGCCAGCAGCTTAGGCAAGAGAACCGAGCAGTACTTC
V: TRBV25-1; J: TRBJ2-7; D: TRBD1; size: NA; CDR3: CANTGALYYEQYF; DNA: TGTGCCAATACAGGGGCCCTATACTACGAGCAGTACTTC
V: TRBV7-8; J: TRBJ2-3; D: TRBD2; size: NA; CDR3: CASSLSTGRAPDTQYF; DNA: TGTGCCAGCAGCTTATCTACGGGGAGGGCTCCGGATACGCAGTATTTT
V: TRBV6-5; J: TRBJ2-7; D: NA; size: NA; CDR3: CASSSPYTGTYEQYF; DNA: TGTGCCAGCAGTTCACCTTATACCGGAACCTACGAGCAGTACTTC
V: TRBV30; J: TRBJ2-7; D: NA; size: once; CDR3: CAWSVRDYEQYF; DNA: TGTGCCTGGAGTGTTCGGGACTACGAGCAGTACTTC
V: TRBV5-1; J: TRBJ2-7; D: NA; size: NA; CDR3: CASSLGPTYEQYF; DNA: TGCGCCAGCAGCTTGGGACCTACGTACGAGCAGTACTTC
V: TRBV9; J: TRBJ2-1; D: TRBD2; size: NA; CDR3: CASSEDPAGGSYNEQFF; DNA: TGTGCCAGCAGCGAGGACCCCGCGGGAGGCTCCTACAATGAGCAGTTCTTC
V: TRBV27; J: TRBJ2-5; D: NA; size: NA; CDR3: CASRTSAERFGYQETQYF; DNA: TGTGCCAGCAGAACTTCAGCGGAGAGATTTGGGTATCAAGAGACCCAGTACTTC
V: TRBV6-1; J: TRBJ2-2; D: NA; size: NA; CDR3: CASSEAAADGELFF; DNA: TGTGCCAGCAGTGAAGCGGCGGCAGATGGGGAGCTGTTTTTT
V: TRBV5-6; J: TRBJ1-2; D: TRBD1; size: NA; CDR3: CASSQGQTYGYTF; DNA: TGTGCCAGCAGCCAGGGACAGACCTATGGCTACACCTTC
V: TRBV28; J: TRBJ2-7; D: NA; size: NA; CDR3: CASRSGGRAYEQYF; DNA: TGTGCCAGCAGGTCCGGGGGAAGGGCCTACGAGCAGTACTTC
V: TRBV10-3; J: TRBJ2-7; D: NA; size: NA; CDR3: CAISASHEQYF; DNA: TGTGCCATCAGTGCGAGTCACGAGCAGTACTTC
V: TRBV14; J: TRBJ2-1; D: NA; size: NA; CDR3: CASSQYGPFNEQFF; DNA: TGTGCCAGCAGCCAGTATGGTCCGTTCAATGAGCAGTTCTTC
V: TRBV2; J: TRBJ2-5; D: NA; size: NA; CDR3: CASTIVGDGETQYF; DNA: TGTGCCAGCACTATCGTAGGAGACGGAGAGACCCAGTACTTC
V: TRBV27; J: TRBJ2-5; D: TRBD2; size: NA; CDR3: CASKPAGVGETQYF; DNA: TGTGCCAGCAAACCGGCGGGGGTCGGGGAGACCCAGTACTTC
V: TRBV7-9; J: TRBJ2-2; D: NA; size: NA; CDR3: CASSLLETGPGGELFF; DNA: TGTGCCAGCAGCCTACTCGAAACGGGGCCGGGAGGGGAGCTGTTTTTT
V: TRBV7-9; J: TRBJ2-7; D: NA; size: once; CDR3: CASSPSVNYEQYF; DNA: TGTGCCAGCAGTCCATCGGTAAACTACGAGCAGTACTTC
V: TRBV7-9; J: TRBJ2-7; D: NA; size: NA; CDR3: CASSLVSRTYEQYF; DNA: TGTGCCAGCAGCTTAGTTTCAAGGACCTACGAGCAGTACTTC
V: TRBV15; J: TRBJ2-3; D: NA; size: NA; CDR3: CATSSPGASSTDTQYF; DNA: TGTGCCACCAGCTCCCCCGGGGCATCTAGCACAGATACGCAGTATTTT
V: TRBV13; J: TRBJ2-5; D: NA; size: NA; CDR3: CASSFPDTSQYF; DNA: TGTGCCAGCAGCTTTCCGGACACCTCCCAGTACTTC
V: TRBV6-5; J: TRBJ1-1; D: NA; size: NA; CDR3: CASSYSGGPTEAFF; DNA: TGTGCCAGCAGTTACTCGGGGGGGCCCACTGAAGCTTTCTTT
V: TRBV28; J: TRBJ2-2; D: NA; size: NA; CDR3: CASSSLAAPGELFF; DNA: TGTGCCAGCAGTTCCCTGGCCGCCCCCGGGGAGCTGTTTTTT
V: TRBV5-4; J: TRBJ2-2; D: TRBD2; size: NA; CDR3: CASSERSGRPGTGELFF; DNA: TGTGCCAGCTCCGAAAGGAGCGGGAGGCCGGGGACCGGGGAGCTGTTTTTT
V: TRBV18; J: TRBJ2-7; D: TRBD1; size: NA; CDR3: CASSPLQGSTYEQYF; DNA: TGTGCCAGCTCACCTTTACAGGGGTCAACCTACGAGCAGTACTTC
V: TRBV18; J: TRBJ2-3; D: NA; size: NA; CDR3: CASSPYGRASTDTQYF; DNA: TGTGCCAGCTCACCATACGGGAGAGCGAGCACAGATACGCAGTATTTT
V: TRBV7-2; J: TRBJ2-7; D: NA; size: NA; CDR3: CASSLGPRTDSYEQYF; DNA: TGTGCCAGCAGCTTAGGACCGAGGACAGACTCCTACGAGCAGTACTTC
V: TRBV19; J: TRBJ2-2; D: TRBD1; size: NA; CDR3: CASKTDREGPGELFF; DNA: TGTGCCAGTAAGACGGACAGGGAAGGTCCCGGGGAGCTGTTTTTT
V: TRBV11-2; J: TRBJ1-2; D: TRBD1; size: NA; CDR3: CASSLETQGANYGYTF; DNA: TGTGCCAGCAGCTTAGAAACACAGGGGGCTAACTATGGCTACACCTTC
V: TRBV7-9; J: TRBJ1-1; D: TRBD1; size: NA; CDR3: CASSPDRVVTNTEAFF; DNA: TGTGCCAGCAGCCCCGACAGGGTTGTAACCAACACTGAAGCTTTCTTT
V: TRBV7-2; J: TRBJ2-3; D: TRBD1; size: NA; CDR3: CASSLGTGNTDTQYF; DNA: TGTGCCAGCAGCTTAGGGACAGGAAACACAGATACGCAGTATTTT
V: TRBV2; J: TRBJ2-7; D: NA; size: once; CDR3: CASSEAAGTETYEQYF; DNA: TGTGCCAGCAGTGAAGCGGCCGGGACGGAAACCTACGAGCAGTACTTC
V: TRBV5-1; J: TRBJ1-5; D: TRBD1; size: NA; CDR3: CASSLGQGINQPQHF; DNA: TGCGCCAGCAGCTTGGGACAGGGTATCAATCAGCCCCAGCATTTT
V: TRBV23-1; J: TRBJ1-1; D: NA; size: NA; CDR3: CAISRREDLTNTEAFF; DNA: TGCGCCATCTCTCGGAGGGAGGACCTGACGAACACTGAAGCTTTCTTT
V: TRBV27; J: TRBJ2-7; D: TRBD2; size: NA; CDR3: CASSPSSGRPYEQYF; DNA: TGTGCCAGCAGTCCATCGAGCGGGAGGCCCTACGAGCAGTACTTC
V: TRBV7-8; J: TRBJ1-6; D: NA; size: NA; CDR3: CASSLLTTRASSYNSPLHF; DNA: TGTGCCAGCAGCTTGTTAACGACACGGGCAAGCTCCTATAATTCACCCCTCCACTTT
V: TRBV9; J: TRBJ2-7; D: NA; size: NA; CDR3: CASSVGPTTRVTYEQYF; DNA: TGTGCCAGCAGCGTAGGTCCCACTACCCGTGTTACATACGAGCAGTACTTC
V: TRBV5-8; J: TRBJ2-2; D: NA; size: NA; CDR3: CASSHRAGELFF; DNA: TGTGCCAGCAGCCATCGGGCCGGGGAGCTGTTTTTT
V: TRBV5-4; J: TRBJ2-1; D: TRBD1; size: once; CDR3: CASSFIGTGGNEQFF; DNA: TGTGCCAGCAGCTTCATCGGGACAGGGGGCAATGAGCAGTTCTTC